The next 20 T cell receptor beta chains were all read from a single sample in a study of CD4 T cells in relation to SARS-CoV-2 and coronaviruses. Method: immunoSEQ multiplex PCR; TCRdb's copy keeps in-frame clones and lacks some. The sample has 26,000 or so clones; roughly four fifths are singletons. Unexposed donor CD4+ T cells date from about 2010-2018, before the COVID-19 pandemic. The cells were cultured for roughly 11 days before CD4+ T cells were isolated. Which antigens these TCRs recognize remains unknown. The sample comprised CD4+ T cells from PBMCs, cultured in vitro. These receptors all stem from a human donor in good health.

The rearrangement uses TRBV12-3 or TRBV12-4 and TRBJ2-3; D perhaps matches TRBD1 (6 bases). CDR3 length: 13 residues. V was pared by 6 bases and J by 4 bases, with 11 bases between. Here the CDR3 reads CASRQGGPDTQYF. The CDR3 nucleotides are TGTGCCAGCAGACAGGGTGGTCCAGATACGCAGTATTTT.

This chain connects TRBV7-2 to TRBJ2-2, with 9 nucleotides matching TRBD1. Germline values: CDR1 SGHTA, CDR2 FQGNSA. The CDR3 is 15 amino acids. V trimming: 5 bases; J trimming: 3 bases; junction bases outside the gene matches: 4. CDR3 DNA: TGTGCCAGCAGCCGGGACAGGGTCGACACCGGGGAGCTGTTTTTT. Protein: CASSRDRVDTGELFF. Based on the CDR3 plus reference TRBV7-2 and TRBJ2-2, the full variable domain is GAGVSQSPSNKVTEKGKDVELRCDPISGHTALYWYRQSLGQGLEFLIYFQGNSAPDKSGLPSDRFSAERTGGSVSTLTIQRTQQEDSAVYLCASSRDRVDTGELFFGEGSRLTVL.

The chain joins TRBV6-2 or TRBV6-3 to TRBJ2-7; D tentatively fits TRBD1 or TRBD2 (5 bases each). This CDR3 region has 16 residues. Trimming took off 5 bases at V and 6 bases at J, with 23 bases between the two ends. Germline CDR1 is MNHEY and CDR2 is SVGEGT. Here the CDR3 reads CASSPTPGGANGEQYF. The CDR3, as DNA: TGTGCCAGCAGTCCAACTCCTGGGGGTGCAAACGGCGAGCAGTACTTC.

The chain employs TRBV10-2 and TRBJ1-6, with TRBD1 identical over 10 bases. Germline CDR1 WSHSY, CDR2 SAAADI. Trimming took 9 bases from V and 9 from J; bases not matched to a gene: 17. The CDR3 totals 17 residues. CDR3 amino acids: CASSISAGTGVVSPLHF. The CDR3 DNA follows: TGCGCCAGTTCCATATCAGCCGGGACAGGGGTAGTTTCACCCCTCCACTTT.

This clone was counted a single time. The chain has TRBV7-2 and TRBJ2-2, with 10 bases lining up with TRBD1. Per germline, CDR1 SGHTA and CDR2 FQGNSA. The CDR3 loop spans 15 amino acids. Trimming cost V 5 bases and J 7 bases; bases outside gene matches: 7. The CDR3 DNA reads as TGTGCCAGCAGCCCGGGACAGGGGATGGTCGGGGAGCTGTTTTTT. It encodes CASSPGQGMVGELFF.

In DNA form, the CDR3 reads TGTGCCAGCAGCCCGTCGCGGGAGAATGAGCAGTTCTTC. It codes for CASSPSRENEQFF. V usage is TRBV11-2 and J usage is TRBJ2-1, with TRBD2 matching over 7 bases. V was clipped by 5 bases and J by 7 bases; unmatched bases: 5. Per the germline V gene, CDR1 is SGHAT and CDR2 is FQNNGV. The CDR3 runs to 13 residues. The full variable domain, completed using reference TRBV11-2 and TRBJ2-1, is EAGVAQSPRYKIIEKRQSVAFWCNPISGHATLYWYQQILGQGPKLLIQFQNNGVVDDSQLPKDRFSAERLKGVDSTLKIQPAKLEDSAVYLCASSPSRENEQFFGPGTRLTVL.

This clone was observed a single time. This chain joins TRBV7-2 and TRBJ2-7; 8 nucleotides agree with TRBD1. Germline assignment: CDR1 SGHTA and CDR2 FQGNSA. With V trimmed by 5 bases and J by 6 bases, 9 bases remained unmatched. This CDR3 region has 14 residues. CDR3 amino acids: CASSPGFGTGEQYF. As DNA, the CDR3 is TGTGCCAGCAGCCCAGGGTTCGGGACAGGCGAGCAGTACTTC.

The gene calls are TRBV2 and TRBJ2-2; possibly TRBD2 for D (6 bases). This CDR3 spans 15 amino acids. The V end lost 4 bases, the J end lost 3 bases, and 12 bases lay between the germline ends. Germline CDR1 is SNHLY and CDR2 is FYNNEI. CDR3 sequence (DNA): TGTGCCAGCAGTGGGCCGGGAGCGGACACCGGGGAGCTGTTTTTT. It yields the protein CASSGPGADTGELFF.

The chain employs TRBV7-3 and TRBJ2-1, with D unresolved. Trimming took off 4 bases at V and 0 bases at J, with 10 bases between the two ends. The germline gives CDR1 SGHTA, CDR2 FQGTGA. This CDR3 contains 15 residues. Here the CDR3 reads CASSSSSGSYNEQFF. CDR3 DNA sequence: TGTGCCAGCAGCTCGTCTAGTGGCTCCTACAATGAGCAGTTCTTC.

J is TRBJ1-1 and V is TRBV7-9, with D hard to call. Germline CDR1 is SEHNR and CDR2 is FQNEAQ (reference sequence). V was pared by 0 bases and J by 1 base, with 18 bases between. The CDR3 consists of 18 residues. CDR3 amino acids: CASSLAGPAGRSNTEAFF. In DNA, the CDR3 is TGTGCCAGCAGCTTAGCTGGCCCCGCAGGTAGATCGAACACTGAAGCTTTCTTT. Combining the CDR3 with reference TRBV7-9 and TRBJ1-1 gives the whole variable domain DTGVSQNPRHKITKRGQNVTFRCDPISEHNRLYWYRQTLGQGPEFLTYFQNEAQLEKSRLLSDRFSAERPKGSFSTLEIQRTEQGDSAMYLCASSLAGPAGRSNTEAFFGQGTRLTVV.

V and J are TRBV5-1 and TRBJ2-5; D remains ambiguous. Germline V gene data show CDR1 as SGHRS and CDR2 as YFSETQ. CDR3 size: 15 residues. Trimming stripped 4 bases from V and 0 bases from J, with 13 bases between. The CDR3 reads CASSQSAQYQETQYF. In DNA, the CDR3 is TGCGCCAGCAGCCAGTCAGCCCAGTACCAAGAGACCCAGTACTTC.

This clone was seen only a few times. The rearrangement links TRBV4-3 to TRBJ1-6, with D uncertain. Germline CDR1 reads LGHNA; CDR2 reads YSLEER. This CDR3 is built from 15 residues. V was shortened by 0 bases and J by 8 bases, with 11 bases between the two germline ends. For the CDR3, the DNA is TGCGCCAGCAGCCAAGACAGAACGAGAGATTCACCCCTCCACTTT. This gives the protein CASSQDRTRDSPLHF.

The chain employs TRBV12-3 or TRBV12-4 and TRBJ2-2, with a tentative D call TRBD1 (5 bases). The CDR3 covers 13 residues. V lost 5 bases and J lost 10, with 14 bases in between. For the CDR3, the DNA is TGTGCCAGCAGTAGACAGATAATATCGGAGCTGTTTTTT. Translation: CASSRQIISELFF.

The chain uses TRBV3-1 (or the pseudogene TRBV3-2) and TRBJ1-2; 7 nucleotides match TRBD1. The CDR3 sequence is 15 residues long. Germline trimming cut 3 bases from V and 2 bases from J; bases unmatched to any gene: 6. Germline V CDR1 and CDR2: LGHDT, YNNKEL (reference sequence). The CDR3 DNA follows: TGTGCCAGCAGCCACCGACAGGGAAGGAACTATGGCTACACCTTC. Translated, it gives CASSHRQGRNYGYTF.

V is TRBV7-6 and J is TRBJ1-1; D is undetermined. Germline V lookup: CDR1 SGHVS, CDR2 FNYEAQ. V was cut by 3 bases and J by 1 base, with 9 bases left in between. CDR3 size: 14 residues. CDR3 in amino acids: CASSFSSSNTEAFF. CDR3 sequence (DNA): TGTGCCAGCAGCTTCTCCTCGTCGAACACTGAAGCTTTCTTT.

This clone came up once. The chain recombines TRBV5-4 with TRBJ2-5, with D tentatively TRBD2 (6 bases). The germline V gene has CDR1 SGHNT and CDR2 YYREEE (reference sequence). The germline V and J ends were trimmed by 4 bases and 0 bases, with 7 bases remaining between them. This CDR3 comprises 13 residues. In nucleotides, the CDR3 is TGTGCCAGCAGCCGGGACTACCAAGAGACCCAGTACTTC. Translation: CASSRDYQETQYF.

This chain links TRBV27 with TRBJ2-1; D unresolved. Deletions cut 3 bases from V and 9 bases from J, with 15 bases between. Germline V gene data show CDR1 as MNHEY and CDR2 as SMNVEV (reference sequence). The CDR3 runs 14 residues. CDR3 loop: CASSLEWRGGEQFF. The CDR3 DNA reads TGTGCCAGCAGTTTGGAATGGCGTGGTGGTGAGCAGTTCTTC.

The rearrangement links TRBV3-1 (or the pseudogene TRBV3-2) to TRBJ1-1; 10 bases map to TRBD1. Trimming cost V 3 bases and J 5 bases; bases outside gene matches: 6. The CDR3 runs 15 residues. In germline, CDR1 is LGHDT, CDR2 YNNKEL (reference sequence). DNA of the CDR3: TGTGCCAGCAGCCAGATGGGACAGGGGTGGACTGAAGCTTTCTTT. This codes for CASSQMGQGWTEAFF.

V is TRBV7-2 and J is TRBJ2-7; 8 nucleotides agree with TRBD2. The germline V gene encodes CDR1 SGHTA and CDR2 FQGNSA. The CDR3 totals 15 residues. With V trimmed by 6 bases and J by 2 bases, 9 bases remained unmatched. The CDR3 reads CASSLQGAGAYEQYF. CDR3 coding DNA: TGTGCCAGCAGTCTTCAGGGAGCGGGGGCCTACGAGCAGTACTTC.

DNA for the CDR3: TGCAGCGTTGGCCTAACGGCGACCCGCCAGTACTTC. This translates into CSVGLTATRQYF. The chain employs TRBV29-1 and TRBJ2-5, with D unclear. CDR3 length equals 12 residues. Germline loops: CDR1 SQVTM, CDR2 ANQGSEA. Deletions cut 4 bases from V and 10 bases from J, with 16 bases between. Full variable domain (rest looked up from reference TRBV29-1 and TRBJ2-5): SAVISQKPSRDICQRGTSLTIQCQVDSQVTMMFWYRQQPGQSLTLIATANQGSEATYESGFVIDKFPISRPNLTFSTLTVSNMSPEDSSIYLCSVGLTATRQYFGPGTRLLVL.